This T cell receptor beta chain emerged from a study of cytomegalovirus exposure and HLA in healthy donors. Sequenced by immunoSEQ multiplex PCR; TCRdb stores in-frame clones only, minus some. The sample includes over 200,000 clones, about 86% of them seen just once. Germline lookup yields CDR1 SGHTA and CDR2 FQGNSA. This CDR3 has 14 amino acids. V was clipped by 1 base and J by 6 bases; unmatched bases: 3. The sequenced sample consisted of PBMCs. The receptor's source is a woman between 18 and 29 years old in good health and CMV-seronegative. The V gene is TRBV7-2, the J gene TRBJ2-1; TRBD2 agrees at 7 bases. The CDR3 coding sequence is TGTGCCAGCAGCTTAGGTGCTAGCGGCAATGAGCAGTTCTTC. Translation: CASSLGASGNEQFF.